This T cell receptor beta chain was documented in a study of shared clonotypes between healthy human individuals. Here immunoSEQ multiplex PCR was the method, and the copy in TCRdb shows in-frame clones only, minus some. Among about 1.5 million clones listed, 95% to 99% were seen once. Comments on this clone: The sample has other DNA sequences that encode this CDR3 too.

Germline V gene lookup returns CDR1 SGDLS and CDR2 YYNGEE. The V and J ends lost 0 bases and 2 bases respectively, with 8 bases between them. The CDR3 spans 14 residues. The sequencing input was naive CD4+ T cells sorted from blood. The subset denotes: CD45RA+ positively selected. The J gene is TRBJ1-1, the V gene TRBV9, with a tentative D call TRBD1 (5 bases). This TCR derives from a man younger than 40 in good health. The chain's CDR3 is CASSVVGQNTEAFF. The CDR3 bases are TGTGCCAGCAGCGTAGTAGGACAAAACACTGAAGCTTTCTTT.